One and the same sample provided the 5 T cell receptor beta chains below, sequenced in a study of T cells in localized non-small cell lung cancer. The data were produced by immunoSEQ multiplex PCR, yet TCRdb's version contains in-frame clones alone and is incomplete. The data show some 56,000 clones, roughly 88% seen once. This material consisted of peripheral blood, taken before any cancer treatment. The receptors originated from a woman between 40 and 69 years old with stage I lung adenocarcinoma.

This sequence joins TRBV7-7 and TRBJ2-2; D possibly corresponds to TRBD1 (6 bases). The germline V gene has CDR1 SSHAT and CDR2 FNYEAQ (reference sequence). The CDR3 has 14 residues. V shed 5 bases and J shed 3 bases, with 10 bases lying between them. The CDR3 protein is CASSPTGHTGELFF. DNA for the CDR3: TGTGCCAGCAGCCCAACAGGGCACACCGGGGAGCTGTTTTTT.

The chain couples TRBV30 to TRBJ1-2, with D perhaps TRBD1 (5 bases). Trimming removed 0 bases from V and 3 bases from J, with 11 bases in between. This CDR3 has 14 residues. CDR1 and CDR2 from the germline V gene are GTSNPN and SVGIG (reference sequence). CDR3 nucleotides: TGTGCCTGGAGTGTGGGACCCAGGGACTATGGCTACACCTTC. As protein: CAWSVGPRDYGYTF.

The J gene is TRBJ2-3, the V gene TRBV5-1; D not resolved. The V gene's germline CDR1 is SGHRS and CDR2 YFSETQ. This CDR3 has 14 amino acids. Trimming took 0 bases from V and 3 from J, leaving 8 bases between them. CDR3 loop: CASSLGWVTDTQYF. CDR3 nucleotides: TGCGCCAGCAGCTTGGGATGGGTGACAGATACGCAGTATTTT.

The chain has TRBV7-2 and TRBJ1-2; no clear D. Trimming shortened V by 1 base and J by 8 bases, and 5 bases separated the two germline ends. The germline gives CDR1 SGHTA, CDR2 FQGNSA. This CDR3 is built from 11 residues. The DNA for the CDR3 is TGTGCCAGCAGCTTAGATCGAGGCTACACCTTC. Translated: CASSLDRGYTF.

This chain links TRBV7-9 with TRBJ2-5; no firm D call. The germline V gene has CDR1 SEHNR and CDR2 FQNEAQ (reference sequence). CDR3 length equals 16 residues. Between the trimmed V and J ends, which lost 5 bases and 2 bases, there was a span of 18 bases. The CDR3: CASSQAAEFFQETQYF. DNA for the CDR3: TGTGCCAGCAGCCAGGCTGCGGAATTTTTTCAAGAGACCCAGTACTTC.